This T cell receptor (beta chain) was captured in a study of blood T cell repertoires in COVID-19. Study processing details: Cell counts per sample came from amplifying reference gene primers. The method was immunoSEQ multiplex PCR; TCRdb's version includes in-frame clones alone and lacks a portion of them. V, J and clone size are those of that table, while D and trimming were read from the DNA. Of under 60,000 clones listed, roughly 87% are singletons. The source is a human donor with acute or convalescent COVID-19. The donor label of this sample is uncertain. Sequencing was performed on peripheral blood.

For the CDR3, the DNA is TGTGCCAGCAGCCTAGCGGGGGGGACCACCGGGGAGCTGTTTTTT. This sequence encodes CASSLAGGTTGELFF. The J gene is TRBJ2-2, the V gene TRBV2, with TRBD2 identical over 12 bases. Looked up from germline, CDR1 is SNHLY and CDR2 is FYNNEI. The J segment lost 4 bases and the V segment lost 6 bases, leaving 3 bases of the junction unmatched. CDR3 length: 15 residues.